A selection of T cell receptor beta chains follows, all from one sample in a study of T cells in Graves' hyperthyroidism and ophthalmopathy. In TCRdb, the multiplex PCR reads were re-called with MiXCR into one record per CDR3 protein. The repertoire holds approximately 690,000 distinct CDR3 sequences, with 14% as singletons. The sequencing sample was made of blood. These TCRs come from a woman in her 50s with Graves' ophthalmopathy. Both conserved end residues are part of each CDR3. Each record gives: D gene, CDR3 length, J gene, V gene, clone size, CDR3 DNA, CDR3 protein. D genes are given only for firm matches. Clone size is not always given. Where it is, it says once, few, many or a class for expanded clones.

. | 16 | TRBJ1-6 | TRBV20-1 | many | TGCAGTGCTAGAGATGTAGGACGGCCTAATAATTCACCCCTCCACTTT | CSARDVGRPNNSPLHF
. | 15 | TRBJ1-5 | TRBV6-1 | many | TGTGCCAGCAGGAGTACAGGAGAATACAATCAGCCCCAGCATTTT | CASRSTGEYNQPQHF
TRBD2 | 17 | TRBJ2-1 | TRBV11-2 | few | TGTGCCAGCAGCTTAACCCGGCCCACTAGCGGGAATAATGAGCAGTTCTTC | CASSLTRPTSGNNEQFF
TRBD2 | 15 | TRBJ2-1 | TRBV10-3 | many | TGTGCCATCAGTGAGCCGGGACTAGCGGGAGATGAGCAGTTCTTC | CAISEPGLAGDEQFF
TRBD1 | 17 | TRBJ2-7 | TRBV7-7 | . | TGTGCTAGCAGCTTAGGACCATCGAGAGGGGGCCGGACAATGCAGTACTTC | CASSLGPSRGGRTMQYF
TRBD1 | 14 | TRBJ1-1 | TRBV2 | many | TGTGCCAGCAGCGGTTTACAGGGGGCGAGTGAAGCTTTCTTT | CASSGLQGASEAFF
. | 16 | TRBJ2-1 | TRBV10-3 | . | TGTGCCATCAGTGAGTCTCGTCCCGGGATCTACAATGAGCAGTTCTTC | CAISESRPGIYNEQFF
TRBD2 | 14 | TRBJ2-7 | TRBV7-2 | many | TGTGCCAGCAGCGCTGGGGGGGAGCGCCCGGAGCAGTACTTC | CASSAGGERPEQYF
. | 12 | TRBJ1-2 | TRBV12-3/TRBV12-4 | . | TGTGCCAGCAGTTTATGGAGGGATACCTACACCTTC | CASSLWRDTYTF
. | 12 | TRBJ1-1 | TRBV20-1 | many | TGCAGTGCTCCCCCCGGGACACATGAAGCTTTCTTT | CSAPPGTHEAFF
TRBD1 | 16 | TRBJ2-3 | TRBV28 | few | TGTGCCAGCAGTACGACCGGGACAGGGGGCGCAGATACGCAGTATTTT | CASSTTGTGGADTQYF
TRBD1 | 15 | TRBJ2-7 | TRBV5-1 | few | TGCGCCAGCAGCTTCGGTGGGACAGGGCACTACGAGCAGTACTTC | CASSFGGTGHYEQYF
TRBD1 | 16 | TRBJ1-2 | TRBV19 | once | TGTGCCAGTAGTATCGGGACAGGGGGCTATAGCTATGGCTACACCTTC | CASSIGTGGYSYGYTF
. | 12 | TRBJ1-2 | TRBV12-3/TRBV12-4 | many | TGTGCCAGCAGTTGGGCCTCTCTAGGCGGGACCTTC | CASSWASLGGTF
. | 14 | TRBJ2-1 | TRBV20-1 | many | TGCAGTGCAAATGACTTTAAAGATTACAATGAGCAGTTCTTC | CSANDFKDYNEQFF
. | 13 | TRBJ2-7 | TRBV9 | . | TGTGCCAGCAGCGTATTGTCAGTAGGCGAGCAGTACTTC | CASSVLSVGEQYF
. | 13 | TRBJ1-5 | TRBV7-2 | many | TGTGCCAGTTCAACAGTTAGCGGGCAGCCCCAGCATTTT | CASSTVSGQPQHF
. | 9 | TRBJ2-1 | TRBV20-1 | . | TGCAGTGAGATGAATGAGCAGTTCTTC | CSEMNEQFF
. | 12 | TRBJ2-4 | TRBV5-4 | many | TGTGCCAGCAGCTTGGGGGTAGGCATTCAGTACTTC | CASSLGVGIQYF
TRBD1 | 16 | TRBJ2-7 | TRBV18 | many | TGTGCCAGCTCACCACGGCCGGGACAGGGGGACTACGAGCAGTACTTC | CASSPRPGQGDYEQYF
. | 18 | TRBJ2-3 | TRBV15 | many | TGTGCCACCAGCAGAGATCTCTCGGCAGATTCTACCACAGATACGCAGTATTTT | CATSRDLSADSTTDTQYF
TRBD2 | 15 | TRBJ2-1 | TRBV7-6 | many | TGTGCCAGCAGCCCCAGACTAGCGGGAGCCAATGAGCAGTTCTTC | CASSPRLAGANEQFF
. | 16 | TRBJ1-3 | TRBV18 | few | TGTGCCAGCTCACCAATGGACGTGGGCTCTGGAAACACCATATATTTT | CASSPMDVGSGNTIYF
. | 11 | TRBJ1-2 | TRBV29-1 | few | TGCAGCGCCGTTTCAGGATACGGCTACACCTTC | CSAVSGYGYTF
TRBD2 | 15 | TRBJ2-5 | TRBV3-1 | many | TGTGCCAGCAGCCAAACTAGCGGGACACAAGAGACCCAGTACTTC | CASSQTSGTQETQYF
TRBD1 | 14 | TRBJ2-7 | TRBV27 | many | TGTGCCAGCAGAGACAGGGGTAGTGGCTACGAGCAGTACTTC | CASRDRGSGYEQYF
. | 13 | TRBJ1-4 | TRBV5-1 | . | TGCGCCAGCAGCCGGAGGGGGGATGAAAAACTGTTTTTT | CASSRRGDEKLFF
. | 15 | TRBJ1-5 | TRBV12-3/TRBV12-4 | many | TGTGCCAGCAGTTTAGCGGGACAAATCAGTCAGCCCCAGCATTTT | CASSLAGQISQPQHF
TRBD2 | 16 | TRBJ2-3 | TRBV6-2/TRBV6-3 | . | TGTGCCAGCAGCACCCCGGGACTAGACGCCGGTAGTACGCAGTATTTT | CASSTPGLDAGSTQYF
. | 14 | TRBJ1-5 | TRBV28 | many | TGTGCCAGCAGTTTAATTCTTGGCAATCAGCCCCAGCATTTT | CASSLILGNQPQHF
TRBD2 | 14 | TRBJ2-7 | TRBV27 | . | TGTGCCAGCAACGCCCTAGCGGGAGTGGGGGAGCAGTACTTC | CASNALAGVGEQYF
. | 13 | TRBJ2-7 | TRBV28 | many | TGTGCCAGCAGGCCCCAAACTAGTCACGAGCAGTACTTC | CASRPQTSHEQYF
TRBD1 | 14 | TRBJ2-7 | TRBV27 | many | TGTGCCAGCAGTTCGGGACAGGGAGAATACGAGCAGTACTTC | CASSSGQGEYEQYF
. | 17 | TRBJ1-1 | TRBV27 | many | TGTGCCAGCAGTTTACTTCCCGGGTTAGGGGCGAACACTGAAGCTTTCTTT | CASSLLPGLGANTEAFF
TRBD1 | 16 | TRBJ1-1 | TRBV11-2 | . | TGTGCCAGCAGTTTCTCCGGGACAGGGGTGAACACTGAAGCTTTCTTT | CASSFSGTGVNTEAFF
TRBD2 | 15 | TRBJ2-1 | TRBV7-3 | many | TGTGCCAGCAGCTCGACCGGGACTAGTATCTATGAGCAGTTCTTC | CASSSTGTSIYEQFF
. | 12 | TRBJ2-5 | TRBV2 | few | TGTGCCAGCAGTCTCCCCGGGCTCCCGGGGTACTTC | CASSLPGLPGYF
. | 17 | TRBJ2-5 | TRBV7-2 | once | TGTGCCAGCAGCCGCGGGACAAGGAGGGGGCCCCAAGAGACCCAGTACTTC | CASSRGTRRGPQETQYF
TRBD1 | 16 | TRBJ1-5 | TRBV12-3/TRBV12-4 | . | TGTGCCAGCAGTTTAGGAGGGGGCCTGAGCAATCAGCCCCAGCATTTT | CASSLGGGLSNQPQHF
. | 13 | TRBJ2-5 | TRBV6-1 | . | TGTGCCAGCATCGTACGTGGTGAAGAGGCCCAGTACTTC | CASIVRGEEAQYF